This TCR beta chain was obtained from a study of blood T cell repertoires in COVID-19 (TCRdb year 2020). In the study overall: Collaborator samples came from the United States, Italy and Spain and covered acute and convalescent phases of COVID-19. The prospective study material was composed of cDNA or gDNA derived from T cells, B-cell-depleted T cells, or PBMCs. Deeply sampled blood TCRbeta repertoires from subjects exposed to, actively infected with, or recovered from COVID-19 were included in the dataset. A freely available public database, intended as a resource for researchers studying the immune response to SARS-CoV-2, is where the repertoires were released. The samples were drawn from the first 160 participants of the ongoing ImmuneRACE study and from about 1,200 subjects provided by 6 global collaborators. A de-identified subject ID, COVID-19 status, age in years and sex were almost always included in the sample metadata. Where HLA class I and class II types were available, the types were taken from metadata supplied by the sample provider, not from assay-based typing. What the authors observed across the whole study: The amount of clinical and demographic metadata varied by source and participant and was provided uncurated.

About this clone itself: Which antigen it targets is not known. No base-level quality is on record; no much larger clone is a single base apart.

TCRbeta CDR3 regions were amplified from genomic DNA using the immunoSEQ Assay, a bias-controlled multiplex PCR. As for how the authors treated the data: Within the assay, amplification of reference gene primers was used to estimate how many nucleated cells each sample contained. Sequence reads were collapsed and filtered to measure the absolute abundance of every unique TCRbeta CDR3 rearrangement. Productive Simpson clonality was computed per sample as the square root of Simpson's diversity index over productive rearrangements. Entries here come from immuneACCESS through TCRdb and include only in-frame sequences with V and J called. Some clones fail to appear in such tables; in the studies checked, an unresolved V gene covers under half of the shortfall, and the cause of the remainder is unknown. V and J calls plus clone size are reproduced from that table; the DNA served to infer D and trimming. The sample table contains around 400,000 clones; only one count was recorded for more than 70% of them. The top ten hold approximately 1.5% of the sample.

From the cysteine up to the phenylalanine, the CDR3 has a length of 15 residues. The retained sequence is limited to the CDR3, 45 bases, with the frame set at the first base. The CDR1 and CDR2 encoded by the germline V gene are SGHDT and YYEEEE. V and J lose 3 bases and 1 base, and a span of 10 bases separates them. Participants in the prospective study were aged roughly 18 to 89 years, lived in 20 to 30 United States geographic areas, and enrolled through a virtual design. In the prospective study, cohorts were assigned on the basis of participant-reported clinical history obtained from a screening survey and a study questionnaire. A participant counted as exposed if, within 2 weeks of entering the study, that participant had been in contact with someone who had a PCR-confirmed or clinician-diagnosed COVID-19 case. Mobile phlebotomists in the prospective study collected whole blood, serum and a nasopharyngeal or oropharyngeal swab from every participant. Additional blood draws and questionnaires over a 2-month period could optionally be provided by prospective study participants. Blood samples from the prospective study were shipped frozen or at room temperature prior to DNA extraction.

Sequences were obtained from PBMCs or T cells enriched from blood (not recorded which). This TCR came from a young woman who had been exposed to COVID-19. The chain is encoded by TRBV5-6 joined to TRBJ2-2, with a tentative D gene TRBD2 over 7 matching bases. The sequenced DNA: TGTGCCAGCAGCTGGGGGGGACAGAACACCGGGGAGCTGTTTTTT. Its protein reads: CASSWGGQNTGELFF.